Listed here are 8 T cell receptor beta chains from one sample, sequenced in a study of blood T cell repertoires in COVID-19. Sequencing used immunoSEQ multiplex PCR; TCRdb keeps in-frame clones, though not all of them. Found here are fewer than 200,000 clones, roughly 85% of them singletons; the top ten hold 4% to 4.5%. What was sequenced was PBMCs or T cells enriched from blood (not recorded which). The receptors stem from a woman aged 45 to 65 who had recovered from COVID-19.

V is TRBV4-2 and J is TRBJ1-4; 7 nucleotides agree with TRBD1. In germline, CDR1 is LGHNA, CDR2 YNFKEQ. The CDR3 has 14 residues. V lost 5 bases and J lost 4; bases outside the gene matches: 4. CDR3 protein: CASSAQGSNEKLFF. Here the CDR3 DNA reads TGTGCCAGCAGCGCACAGGGGAGTAATGAAAAACTGTTTTTT.

J is TRBJ2-5 and V is TRBV7-2, with 9 bases aligning to TRBD1. Germline lookup yields CDR1 SGHTA and CDR2 FQGNSA. V was pared by 5 bases and J by 5 bases, with 9 bases of the junction left unmatched. The CDR3 has 15 amino acids. For the CDR3, the DNA is TGTGCCAGCAGCGATTCTGCCGGGACAGGGGAGACCCAGTACTTC. Amino acids: CASSDSAGTGETQYF.

The chain couples TRBV7-9 to TRBJ1-6; 11 bases map to TRBD1. Germline V lookup: CDR1 SEHNR, CDR2 FQNEAQ (reference sequence). The CDR3 length is 16 residues. V lost 5 bases, J lost 5 bases, and 5 bases stayed unmatched. CDR3 nucleotides: TGTGCCAGCAGCCCGGGACAGGGGGGGAATAATTCACCCCTCCACTTT. As protein: CASSPGQGGNNSPLHF.

V is TRBV7-2 and J is TRBJ1-5, with D perhaps TRBD1 (6 bases). Looked up from germline, CDR1 is SGHTA and CDR2 is FQGNSA. This CDR3 has 18 residues. V lost 1 base and J lost 2, with 18 bases in between. The DNA of the CDR3 is TGTGCCAGCAGCTTAGTTGTCATGAGCTCAGGGGGCAATCAGCCCCAGCATTTT. Translation gives CASSLVVMSSGGNQPQHF.

This chain connects TRBV7-2 to TRBJ1-3, with D perhaps matching TRBD1 (5 bases). The germline V and J ends were trimmed by 2 bases and 0 bases, with 8 bases remaining between them. The CDR3 has 15 residues. Germline V lookup: CDR1 SGHTA, CDR2 FQGNSA. The CDR3: CASSLNRNSGNTIYF. The CDR3 DNA reads as TGTGCCAGCAGCTTAAACAGGAACTCTGGAAACACCATATATTTT.

The chain is built from TRBV23-1 and TRBJ2-2; 7 bases fit TRBD1. TRBV23-1 is identified as an open reading frame with a role that is uncertain. The CDR3 covers 16 residues. V trimming: 2 bases; J trimming: 6 bases; junction bases outside the gene matches: 9. This CDR3 reads CASSQPDRVRAGELFF. CDR3 in DNA: TGCGCCAGCAGTCAACCAGACAGGGTAAGGGCCGGGGAGCTGTTTTTT.

Worth noting for this clone: The junction departs from the called germline gene at one end, perhaps through a read error. This chain connects TRBV2 to TRBJ1-1; 8 bases line up with TRBD1. Germline CDR1 and CDR2: SNHLY and FYNNEI. The CDR3 covers 14 residues. DNA for the CDR3: TGTGCCAGCAGTGAAGCGCTTCAGGGGGCAGGGGGAATCTTT. Encoded protein: CASSEALQGAGGIF.

The chain uses TRBV21-1 and TRBJ2-3; TRBD2 is the table's D call and was not checked against the DNA. TRBV21-1 is termed a pseudogene. The CDR3 runs 16 residues. The CDR3 region has the DNA TGTGCCAGCAGCGCAAGACTAGCGGGGCCCACAGATACGCAGTATTTT. As protein: CASSARLAGPTDTQYF.